This TCR beta chain was documented in a study of human thymus T cells. The CDR3 loop spans 15 amino acids. V was clipped by 2 bases and J by 5 bases, with 15 bases between them. CDR1 is LNHNV and CDR2 is YYDKDF in the germline V gene (reference sequence). Overall study findings and caveats: Within thymic and blood repertoires, V and J gene usage appeared to be biased. Related work found strong thymic repertoire overlap between unrelated individuals.

Resections removed during corrective heart surgery provided the thymus tissue used. Having corrective surgery for congenital heart defects, healthy Finnish infants were the ones who donated. Of note for this clone: What it binds is unknown.

Produced via immunoSEQ multiplex PCR; TCRdb's table is partial and in-frame only. The repertoire includes approximately 71,000 clones, around 95% of them detected once, and around 0.03% sits in the top ten. The TCR comes from a girl under three years old with a congenital heart defect but otherwise immunologically healthy. Sequences were obtained from thymus tissue. This chain joins TRBV15 and TRBJ1-1; no reliable D call. For the CDR3, the DNA is TGTGCCACCAGCAGAACCGGGCCCTCCAGAACTGAAGCTTTCTTT. Amino acids: CATSRTGPSRTEAFF.